This T cell receptor (beta chain) derives from a study of CD8+CD57+ T cells in acquired aplastic anemia. Turning to the study itself: Sorting CD4+ and CD8+ cells gave DNA averaging approximately 3 ug.

As regards this clonotype: Antigen specificity is unknown.

TCR beta VDJ and CDR3 were profiled, and genomic DNA was the template. Each CDR3 protein gets one entry after TCRdb re-called the reads with MiXCR. Here the sample spans roughly 500,000 distinct CDR3 sequences, under 40% being singletons. Sequencing was done on patients that had shown CD8+CD57+ cell expansion by flow cytometry. Each patient carried a diagnosis of severe acquired aplastic anemia. Findings and limits, study-wide: About 30 CD8+ CDR3 sequences occurred in both the patients and the controls.

The clonotype was recovered from a human donor with aplastic anemia. What was sequenced was sorted CD4+, CD8+, or CD8+CD57+ T cells (not recorded which) from PBMCs.

The CDR3 region is CASSEGSPTGSPLHF. The CDR3 nucleotides are TGTGCCAGCAGTGAAGGCTCCCCCACGGGATCACCCCTCCACTTT. The V call is TRBV6-1, the J call TRBJ1-6; D is unresolved. The CDR3 runs to 15 residues. Trimming stripped 1 base from V and 10 bases from J, with 14 bases between. Germline values: CDR1 MNHNS, CDR2 SASEGT.